The rows below give T cell receptor beta chains drawn from one sample of a study of T cells in Graves' hyperthyroidism and ophthalmopathy. MiXCR, run by TCRdb on the multiplex PCR reads, gives a single entry per CDR3 protein. The table has fewer than 450,000 distinct CDR3 sequences, about 18% seen once. Sequencing input: blood. These receptors all come from a woman aged 30 to 39 with Graves' hyperthyroidism that later progressed to Graves' ophthalmopathy. Each CDR3 is given with its conserved first and last residue. A D gene is named only where the DNA matches it firmly. Size is omitted from some rows. Given values are once, few, many or a class for expanded clones.

v_call	j_call	d_call	clone_size	cdr3_nt	cdr3_aa
TRBV10-3	TRBJ2-7	-	many	TGTGCCATCAGTGAGAATGTCGGGGGCTCGGAGGAGCAGTACTTC	CAISENVGGSEEQYF
TRBV27	TRBJ2-2	-	many	TGTGCCAGCAGTTTAAGCCTCCGGGGCACCGGGGAGCTGTTTTTT	CASSLSLRGTGELFF
TRBV2	TRBJ2-1	-	-	TGTGCCAGCCTGGGGGCGCGTAATGAGCAGTTCTTC	CASLGARNEQFF
TRBV12-3/TRBV12-4	TRBJ2-2	TRBD2	many	TGTGCCAGCAGTTTGCGGCGGGGGAGCACCGGGGAGCTGTTTTTT	CASSLRRGSTGELFF
TRBV7-8	TRBJ2-5	TRBD2	many	TGTGCCAGCAGCTTAGCTTTGAGGACTAGCGGGGGAGAGACCCAGTACTTC	CASSLALRTSGGETQYF
TRBV2	TRBJ2-3	TRBD2	-	TGCGCCAGCAGTGGGGAGGGGAGATCGGATACGCAGTATTTT	CASSGEGRSDTQYF
TRBV25-1	TRBJ1-1	-	many	TGTGCCAGCAGTGAATATTCCCCCGACGGAACTGAAGCTTTCTTT	CASSEYSPDGTEAFF
TRBV12-3/TRBV12-4	TRBJ2-7	TRBD2	many	TGTGCCAGCAGTTTATCTAGCGGGAGCTACGAGCAGTACTTC	CASSLSSGSYEQYF
TRBV19	TRBJ2-1	TRBD1	few	TGTGCCAGTAGTTATCAGGGGGCGAGTGAGCAGTTCTTC	CASSYQGASEQFF
TRBV12-3/TRBV12-4	TRBJ2-2	TRBD2	many	TGTGCCAGCAGTTTAGCGCTGCGACTAGCGGGGGGGCGGGGCACCGGGGAGCTGTTTTTT	CASSLALRLAGGRGTGELFF
TRBV6-2/TRBV6-3	TRBJ1-5	-	many	TGTGCCAGTCAAAACGGGGGGGGTCAGCCCCAGCATTTT	CASQNGGGQPQHF
TRBV10-3	TRBJ1-2	-	many	TGTGCCAGCTTGACAGATGCTAACTATGGCTACACCTTC	CASLTDANYGYTF
TRBV7-9	TRBJ1-1	-	many	TGTGCCAGCGCGGCAGACACTGAAGCTTTCTTT	CASAADTEAFF
TRBV12-3/TRBV12-4	TRBJ2-7	-	many	TGTGCCAGCAGTTTCTCAGGGGGGAGGTACGAGCAGTACTTC	CASSFSGGRYEQYF
TRBV11-2	TRBJ2-1	-	many	TGTGCCAGCAGCTTAGATTTGTGGGGATACCGGGACAATGAGCAGTTCTTC	CASSLDLWGYRDNEQFF
TRBV7-9	TRBJ2-3	-	few	TGTGCCAGCTCGGAGAGGGCAGCAGATACGCAGTATTTT	CASSERAADTQYF
TRBV11-2	TRBJ2-5	TRBD2	many	TGTGCCAGCAGTCAAGATTCTAGCGGAGAGACCCAGTACTTC	CASSQDSSGETQYF
TRBV7-8	TRBJ1-5	TRBD1	few	TGTGCCAGCAGCATACACAGGGGATTTCGCAGCAATCAGCCCCAGCATTTT	CASSIHRGFRSNQPQHF
TRBV7-2	TRBJ1-1	-	many	TGTGCCAGCAGCACGTTGGAGGAAGCTTTCTTT	CASSTLEEAFF
TRBV11-2	TRBJ2-1	TRBD1	many	TGTGCCAGCAGGCAACTTAGGGACAGGGATGAGCCTGAGCAGTTCTTC	CASRQLRDRDEPEQFF
TRBV28	TRBJ2-1	TRBD1	many	TGTGCCAGCAGTTTCGATCAGGGGGCGAGTGGTAATTGGGAGCAGTTCTTC	CASSFDQGASGNWEQFF
TRBV28	TRBJ1-2	TRBD1	-	TGTGCCAGCAGGGAACAGGGGGCGCGTAGCTATGGCTACACCTTC	CASREQGARSYGYTF
TRBV4-1	TRBJ1-4	TRBD1	few	TGCGCCAGCAGCCAACCGGGACAGGGGCCTCATCCGGAAAGGAAAAAACTGTTTTTT	CASSQPGQGPHPERKKLFF